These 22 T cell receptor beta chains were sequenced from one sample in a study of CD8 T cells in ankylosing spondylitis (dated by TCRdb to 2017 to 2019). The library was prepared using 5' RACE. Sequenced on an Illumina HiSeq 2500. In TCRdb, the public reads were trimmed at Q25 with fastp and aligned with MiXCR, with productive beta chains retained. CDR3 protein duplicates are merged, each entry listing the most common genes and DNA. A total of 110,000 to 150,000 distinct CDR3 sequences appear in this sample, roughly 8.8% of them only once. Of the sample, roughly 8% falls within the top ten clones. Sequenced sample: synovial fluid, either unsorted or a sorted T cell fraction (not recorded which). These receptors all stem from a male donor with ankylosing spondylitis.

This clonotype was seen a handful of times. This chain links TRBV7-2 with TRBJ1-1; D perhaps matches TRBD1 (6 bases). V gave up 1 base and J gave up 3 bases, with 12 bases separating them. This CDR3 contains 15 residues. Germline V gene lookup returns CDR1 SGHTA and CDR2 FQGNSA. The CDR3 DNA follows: TGTGCCAGCAGCTTAGGCCCAGGGGCCGACACTGAAGCTTTCTTT. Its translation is CASSLGPGADTEAFF.

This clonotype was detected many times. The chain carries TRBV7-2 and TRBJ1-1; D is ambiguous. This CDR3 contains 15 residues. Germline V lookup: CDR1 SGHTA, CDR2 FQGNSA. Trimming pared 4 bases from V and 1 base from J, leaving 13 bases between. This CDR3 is CASSSTPSANTEAFF. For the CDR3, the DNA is TGTGCCAGCAGCTCCACCCCCTCAGCGAACACTGAAGCTTTCTTT. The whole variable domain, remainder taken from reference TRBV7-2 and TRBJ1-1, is GAGVSQSPSNKVTEKGKDVELRCDPISGHTALYWYRQSLGQGLEFLIYFQGNSAPDKSGLPSDRFSAERTGGSVSTLTIQRTQQEDSAVYLCASSSTPSANTEAFFGQGTRLTVV.

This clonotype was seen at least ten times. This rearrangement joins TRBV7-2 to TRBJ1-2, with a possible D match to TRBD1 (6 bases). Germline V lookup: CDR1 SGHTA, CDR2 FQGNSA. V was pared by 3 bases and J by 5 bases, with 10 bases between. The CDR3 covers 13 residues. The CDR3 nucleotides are TGTGCCAGCAGCTTCGGGGGCACTTATGGCTACACCTTC. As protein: CASSFGGTYGYTF.

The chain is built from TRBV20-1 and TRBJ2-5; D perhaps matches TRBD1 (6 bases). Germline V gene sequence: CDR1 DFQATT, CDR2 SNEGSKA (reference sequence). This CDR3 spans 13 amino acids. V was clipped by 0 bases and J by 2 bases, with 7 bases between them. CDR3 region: CSARETGQETQYF. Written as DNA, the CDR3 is TGCAGTGCTAGAGAGACAGGTCAAGAGACCCAGTACTTC.

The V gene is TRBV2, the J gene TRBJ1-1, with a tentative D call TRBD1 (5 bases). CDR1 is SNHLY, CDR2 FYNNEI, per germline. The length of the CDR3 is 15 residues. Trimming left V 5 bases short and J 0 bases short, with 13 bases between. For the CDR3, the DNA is TGTGCCAGCAGTTATCCGGGACTAATGAACACTGAAGCTTTCTTT. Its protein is CASSYPGLMNTEAFF.

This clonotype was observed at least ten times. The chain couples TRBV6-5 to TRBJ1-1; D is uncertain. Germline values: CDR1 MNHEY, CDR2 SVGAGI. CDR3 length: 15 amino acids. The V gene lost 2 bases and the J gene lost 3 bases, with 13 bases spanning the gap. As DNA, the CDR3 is TGTGCCAGCAGTTACGATAGGTTCGCCGACACTGAAGCTTTCTTT. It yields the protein CASSYDRFADTEAFF.

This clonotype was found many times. CDR3 in DNA: TGCGCCAGCAGCCAAGGGGAGGGAGAAGCTAACTATGGCTACACCTTC. This encodes CASSQGEGEANYGYTF. The V and J genes are TRBV4-3 and TRBJ1-2; D remains ambiguous. V lost 1 base to trimming and J lost 0 bases, with 12 bases between them. CDR1 is LGHNA, CDR2 YSLEER, per germline. CDR3 length: 16 residues.

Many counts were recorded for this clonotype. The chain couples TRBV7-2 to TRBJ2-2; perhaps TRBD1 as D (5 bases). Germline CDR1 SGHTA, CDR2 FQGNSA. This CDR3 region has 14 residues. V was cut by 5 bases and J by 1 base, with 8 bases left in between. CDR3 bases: TGTGCCAGCAGCAATACAGGGAACACCGGGGAGCTGTTTTTT. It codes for CASSNTGNTGELFF.

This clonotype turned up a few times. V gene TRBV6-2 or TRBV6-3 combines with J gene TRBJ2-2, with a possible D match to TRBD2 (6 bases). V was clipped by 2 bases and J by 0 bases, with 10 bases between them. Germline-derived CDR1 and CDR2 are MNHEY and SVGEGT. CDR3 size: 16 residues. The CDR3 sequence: CASSYVGSANTGELFF. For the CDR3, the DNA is TGTGCCAGCAGTTACGTCGGGAGCGCGAACACCGGGGAGCTGTTTTTT.

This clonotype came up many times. CDR3 sequence (DNA): TGTGCCAGCAGTGAAAAGTTGGAGGGGGCCCATCCGCAGTATTTT. The encoded protein is CASSEKLEGAHPQYF. V usage is TRBV6-1 and J usage is TRBJ2-3, with a tentative D call TRBD1 (7 bases). The CDR3 sequence is 15 residues long. Between the trimmed V and J ends, which lost 2 bases and 10 bases, there was a span of 19 bases. Per germline, CDR1 MNHNS and CDR2 SASEGT.

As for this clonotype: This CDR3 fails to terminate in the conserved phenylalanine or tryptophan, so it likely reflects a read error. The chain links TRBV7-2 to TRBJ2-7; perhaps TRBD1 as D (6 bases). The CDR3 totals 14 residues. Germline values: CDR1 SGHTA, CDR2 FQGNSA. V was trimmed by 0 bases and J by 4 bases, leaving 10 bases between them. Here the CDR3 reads CASSLAGTNYEQYL. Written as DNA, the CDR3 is TGTGCCAGCAGCTTAGCAGGGACAAATTACGAGCAGTACTTG.

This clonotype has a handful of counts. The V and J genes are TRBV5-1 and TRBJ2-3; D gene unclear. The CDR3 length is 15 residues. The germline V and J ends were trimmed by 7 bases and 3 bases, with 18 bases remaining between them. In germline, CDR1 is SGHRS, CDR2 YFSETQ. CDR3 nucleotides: TGCGCCAGCCTCCCGCAGCGTTTTGGGACAGATACGCAGTATTTT. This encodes CASLPQRFGTDTQYF.

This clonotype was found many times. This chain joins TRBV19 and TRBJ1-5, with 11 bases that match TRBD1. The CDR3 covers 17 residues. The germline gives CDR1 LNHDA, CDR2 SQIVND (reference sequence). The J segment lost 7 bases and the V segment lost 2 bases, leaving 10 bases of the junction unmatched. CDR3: CASSIREKDRGRQPQHF. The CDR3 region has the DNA TGTGCCAGTAGTATAAGAGAAAAGGACAGGGGGCGGCAGCCCCAGCATTTT.

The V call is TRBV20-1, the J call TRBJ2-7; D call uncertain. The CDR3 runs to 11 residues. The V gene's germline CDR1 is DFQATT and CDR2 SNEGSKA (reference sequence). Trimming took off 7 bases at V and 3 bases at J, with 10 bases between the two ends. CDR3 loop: CSGQNNYEQYF. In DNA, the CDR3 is TGCAGTGGGCAGAACAACTACGAGCAGTACTTC.

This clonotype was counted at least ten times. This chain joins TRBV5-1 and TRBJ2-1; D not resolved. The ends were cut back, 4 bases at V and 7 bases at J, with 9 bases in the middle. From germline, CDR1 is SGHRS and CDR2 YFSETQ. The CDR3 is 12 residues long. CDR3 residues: CASSPTSNEQFF. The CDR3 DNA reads TGCGCCAGCAGCCCGACCTCAAATGAGCAGTTCTTC.

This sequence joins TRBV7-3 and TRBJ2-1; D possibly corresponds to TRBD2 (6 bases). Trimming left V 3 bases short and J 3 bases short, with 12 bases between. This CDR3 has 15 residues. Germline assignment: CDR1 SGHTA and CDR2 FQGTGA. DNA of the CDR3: TGTGCCAGCAGCTTTGGGGGGACTGACTACAATGAGCAGTTCTTC. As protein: CASSFGGTDYNEQFF.

The CDR3 sequence: CASRLWSGPGEYEQYF. CDR3 bases: TGTGCCAGCAGATTATGGTCGGGGCCTGGAGAATACGAGCAGTACTTC. The chain couples TRBV11-2 to TRBJ2-7; D possibly matches TRBD1 or TRBD2 (5 bases each). V shed 6 bases and J shed 4 bases, with 22 bases lying between them. The CDR3 length is 16 residues. The germline gives CDR1 SGHAT, CDR2 FQNNGV.

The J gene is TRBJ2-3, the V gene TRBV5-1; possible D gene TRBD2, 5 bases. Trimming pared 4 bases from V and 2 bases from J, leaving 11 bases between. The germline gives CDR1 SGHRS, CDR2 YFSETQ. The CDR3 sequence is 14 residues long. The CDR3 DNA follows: TGCGCCAGCAGCCGGAGGCACTCCACAGATACGCAGTATTTT. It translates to CASSRRHSTDTQYF.

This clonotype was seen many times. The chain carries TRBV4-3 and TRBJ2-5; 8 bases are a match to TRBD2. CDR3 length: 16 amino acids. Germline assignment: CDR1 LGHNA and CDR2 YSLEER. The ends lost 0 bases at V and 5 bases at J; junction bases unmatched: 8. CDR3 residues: CASSQDRAGVGETQYF. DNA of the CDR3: TGCGCCAGCAGCCAAGATAGAGCGGGAGTGGGGGAGACCCAGTACTTC.

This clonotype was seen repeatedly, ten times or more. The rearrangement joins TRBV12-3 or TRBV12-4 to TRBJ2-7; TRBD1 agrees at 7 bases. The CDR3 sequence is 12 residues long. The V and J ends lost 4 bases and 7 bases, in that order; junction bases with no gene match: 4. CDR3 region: CASSYRGMEQYF. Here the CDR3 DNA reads TGTGCCAGCAGTTACAGGGGAATGGAGCAGTACTTC.

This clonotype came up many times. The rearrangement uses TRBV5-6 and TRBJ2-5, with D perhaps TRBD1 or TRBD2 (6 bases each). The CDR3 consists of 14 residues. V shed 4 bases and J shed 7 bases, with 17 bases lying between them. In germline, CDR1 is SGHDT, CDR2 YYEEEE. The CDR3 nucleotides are TGTGCCAGCAGCCACCGGGGGCCGCGCGGGACCCAGTACTTC. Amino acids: CASSHRGPRGTQYF.

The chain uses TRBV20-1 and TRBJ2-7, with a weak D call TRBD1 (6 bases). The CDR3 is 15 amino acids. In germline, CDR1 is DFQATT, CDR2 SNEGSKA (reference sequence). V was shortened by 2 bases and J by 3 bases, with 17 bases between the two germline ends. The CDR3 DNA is TGCAGTGCTAGATCATCCGGGACACTCTACTACGAGCAGTACTTC. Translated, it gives CSARSSGTLYYEQYF.